This T cell receptor beta chain is from a study of cytomegalovirus exposure and HLA in healthy donors. Study observations and caveats: In a later analysis, common viral pathogens appeared linked to several of the most significant clusters.

PCR amplification relied on 60 Vbeta primers (plus 13 Jbeta primers). Clones were sequenced by immunoSEQ multiplex PCR, and TCRdb holds only the in-frame ones, with some missing. The table includes about 110,000 clones, approximately 86% detected once. The CDR3 totals 15 residues. The V end was cut by 5 bases, the J end by 3 bases, with 11 bases between. Germline V lookup: CDR1 MNHNS, CDR2 SASEGT. This clone showed up just once. Antigen specificity is unknown. This chain links TRBV6-1 with TRBJ1-6; unclear D gene. This sequence originates from a man in his forties or fifties in good health and CMV-seronegative. The specimen was PBMCs. The CDR3 loop is CASSLWASYNSPLHF. CDR3 nucleotides: TGTGCCAGCAGTCTCTGGGCAAGCTATAATTCACCCCTCCACTTT.